Listed below are T cell receptor beta chains from one sample, sequenced in a study of blood T cell repertoires in COVID-19. Using immunoSEQ multiplex PCR, the repertoire was profiled, and TCRdb retains in-frame clones only, with some absent. The table includes over 300,000 clones, 86% detected once. Sample: peripheral blood. Receptors originate from a woman aged 45-60 years with acute or convalescent COVID-19. The CDR3 runs from the conserved cysteine through the conserved F or W. Each record gives: J gene, V gene, D gene, clone size, CDR3 protein, CDR3 DNA. A D gene is named only where the DNA matches it firmly. Size values are once, few and many counts, or a class for expanded clones, and some rows have none.

TRBJ2-1	TRBV6-1	TRBD2	-	CASSDPARTSNEQFF	TGTGCCAGCAGTGACCCCGCCAGGACTAGCAATGAGCAGTTCTTC
TRBJ2-1	TRBV15	TRBD1	once	CATKQGSYNEQFF	TGTGCCACCAAACAGGGGTCCTACAATGAGCAGTTCTTC
TRBJ1-2	TRBV30	-	-	CAWTGRWGGGYGYTF	TGTGCCTGGACCGGAAGGTGGGGAGGGGGCTATGGCTACACCTTC
TRBJ2-5	TRBV11-2	-	-	CASSLTRETQYF	TGTGCCAGCAGCTTAACGAGAGAGACCCAGTACTTC
TRBJ2-7	TRBV24-1	TRBD2	-	CATSGRTSGTSYEQYF	TGTGCCACCAGTGGTCGGACTAGCGGGACCTCCTACGAGCAGTACTTC
TRBJ2-7	TRBV23-1	TRBD2	-	CASRARIPLAGDLYEQYF	TGCGCCAGCCGGGCCCGTATCCCCCTAGCGGGAGATCTCTACGAGCAGTACTTC
TRBJ2-7	TRBV7-9	TRBD2	-	CASSLASGSYEQYF	TGTGCCAGCAGCTTGGCTAGCGGGAGCTACGAGCAGTACTTC
TRBJ2-1	TRBV5-6	TRBD1	-	CASSLTDRVYEQFF	TGTGCCAGCAGTTTGACTGACAGGGTATATGAGCAGTTCTTC
TRBJ2-1	TRBV27	TRBD2	-	CASSLGGGRGNEQFF	TGTGCCAGCAGTTTAGGTGGCGGGAGAGGTAATGAGCAGTTCTTC
TRBJ2-5	TRBV5-4	TRBD1	-	CASSLVQGSSETQYF	TGTGCCAGCAGCTTGGTACAGGGGAGTTCAGAGACCCAGTACTTC
TRBJ2-7	TRBV7-8	TRBD2	-	CASAPGRLTYEQYF	TGTGCCAGCGCCCCCGGGAGGCTCACCTACGAGCAGTACTTC
TRBJ2-5	TRBV3-1/TRBV3-2	-	once	CASSQGPTGPQYF	TGTGCCAGCAGCCAAGGGCCTACAGGTCCCCAGTACTTC
TRBJ2-7	TRBV9	-	-	CASSVDSAGPISSYEQYF	TGTGCCAGCAGCGTAGACAGCGCGGGACCAATAAGCTCCTACGAGCAGTACTTC
TRBJ1-1	TRBV18	-	once	CASSLRPGHKYNTEAFF	TGTGCCAGCTCACTACGCCCGGGACACAAATATAACACTGAAGCTTTCTTT
TRBJ1-5	TRBV2	TRBD1	-	CASSEAGQGYNQPQHF	TGTGCCAGCAGTGAAGCGGGACAGGGTTACAATCAGCCCCAGCATTTT
TRBJ1-2	TRBV21-1	-	once	CASSKMRVDGYTF	TGTGCCAGCAGCAAGATGAGGGTCGATGGCTACACCTTC
TRBJ2-3	TRBV4-1	TRBD2	-	CASSRDLPGGDTQYF	TGCGCCAGCAGCCGGGACCTACCCGGGGGGGATACGCAGTATTTT
TRBJ2-5	TRBV5-1	-	-	CASSTGTQETQYF	TGCGCCAGCAGCACAGGGACCCAAGAGACCCAGTACTTC
TRBJ1-5	TRBV6-6	-	-	CASRAGAGNQPQHF	TGTGCCAGCAGGGCGGGGGCGGGCAATCAGCCCCAGCATTTT
TRBJ1-6	TRBV3-1/TRBV3-2	TRBD1	-	CASSQDPGTGGGSSYNSPLHF	TGTGCCAGCAGCCAAGATCCCGGGACAGGGGGGGGGAGCTCCTATAATTCACCCCTCCACTTT
TRBJ1-5	TRBV7-2	-	-	CASSPKNQPQHF	TGTGCCAGCAGCCCTAAAAATCAGCCCCAGCATTTT
TRBJ2-3	TRBV10-3	TRBD1	-	CAISVAGQGSDTQYF	TGTGCCATCAGTGTGGCGGGACAGGGTTCGGATACGCAGTATTTT
TRBJ2-2	TRBV7-3	TRBD2	few	CASSPTAGAIGELFF	TGTGCCAGCAGCCCGACAGCGGGAGCGATCGGGGAGCTGTTTTTT